The sequence of this TCR beta chain was determined in a study of blood T cell repertoires in COVID-19. Study overall: The United States, Italy and Spain were the sources of the acute and convalescent COVID-19 samples. PBMCs, B-cell-depleted T cells, or T cells were the source of the cDNA or gDNA that made up the material.

In the original processing: Amplified reference gene primers provided the basis for estimating nucleated cell counts. Sequencing used immunoSEQ multiplex PCR; TCRdb keeps in-frame clones, though not all of them. V, J and clone size derive from that table, while D and trimming were established from the DNA sequence. Among 140,000 to 150,000 clones listed, roughly 84% were seen once. The sample holds one count of this clone. The source material was peripheral blood. The clonotype was recovered from a human donor in a cohort sampled during active COVID-19.

The DNA for the CDR3 is TGTGCCACCAGCAGAGATCCCCAGGGGTGGGACACTGAAGCTTTCTTT. Protein product: CATSRDPQGWDTEAFF. The gene calls are TRBV15 and TRBJ1-1; perhaps TRBD1 as D (6 bases). V shed 0 bases and J shed 3 bases, with 14 bases lying between them. CDR1 is LNHNV and CDR2 is YYDKDF in the germline V gene (reference sequence). The CDR3 extends over 16 amino acids.